This entry concerns a single T cell receptor (beta chain). V lost 3 bases and J lost 5, with 20 bases in between. This CDR3 spans 16 amino acids. Looked up from germline, CDR1 is SGDLS and CDR2 is YYNGEE. This sample was included in a study of blood T cell repertoires in COVID-19. Libraries were prepared by immunoSEQ multiplex PCR; TCRdb keeps only in-frame clonotypes and omits some of them. The data show roughly 200,000 clones, roughly 78% seen once. This receptor was taken from a woman aged 80 or older with active or convalescent COVID-19. V and J are TRBV9 and TRBJ2-5; D perhaps matches TRBD2 (7 bases). What was sequenced was peripheral blood. The CDR3 loop reads CASSGSVGWGGETQYF. The CDR3 DNA is TGTGCCAGCAGCGGGAGCGTAGGATGGGGGGGCGAGACCCAGTACTTC.